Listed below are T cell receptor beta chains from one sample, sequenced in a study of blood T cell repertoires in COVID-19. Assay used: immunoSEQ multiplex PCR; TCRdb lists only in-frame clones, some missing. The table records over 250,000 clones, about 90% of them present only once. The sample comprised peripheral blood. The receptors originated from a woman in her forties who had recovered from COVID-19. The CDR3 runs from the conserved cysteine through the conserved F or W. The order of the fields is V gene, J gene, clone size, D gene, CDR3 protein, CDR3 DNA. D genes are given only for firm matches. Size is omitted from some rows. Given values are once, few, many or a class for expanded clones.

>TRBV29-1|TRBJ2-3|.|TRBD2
CSGTGGHTDTQYF
TGCAGCGGGACGGGGGGGCACACAGATACGCAGTATTTT
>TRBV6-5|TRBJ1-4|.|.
CASSYPGGAMFF
TGTGCCAGCAGTTATCCGGGTGGGGCGATGTTTTTT
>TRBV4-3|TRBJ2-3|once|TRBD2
CASSRTSGESTDTQYF
TGCGCCAGCAGCCGGACTAGCGGGGAGAGCACAGATACGCAGTATTTT
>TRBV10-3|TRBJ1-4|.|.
CAISAAGWEKLFF
TGTGCCATCAGTGCGGCAGGGTGGGAAAAACTGTTTTTT
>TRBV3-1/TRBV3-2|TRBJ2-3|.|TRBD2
CATWGGSTDTQYF
TGTGCCACCTGGGGGGGTTCGACAGATACGCAGTATTTT
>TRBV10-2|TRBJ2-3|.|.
CASSQVSVGLADTQYF
TGCGCCAGCTCCCAGGTCAGTGTTGGTCTCGCGGATACGCAGTATTTT
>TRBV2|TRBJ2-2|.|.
CASSVEGFHEHRGAVF
TGTGCCAGCAGTGTTGAGGGCTTCCACGAACACCGGGGAGCTGTTTTT
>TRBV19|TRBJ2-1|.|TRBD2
CASSPMASGGYNEQFF
TGTGCCAGTAGTCCTATGGCTAGCGGGGGCTACAATGAGCAGTTCTTC
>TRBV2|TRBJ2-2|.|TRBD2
CASSAPTWEGNTGELFF
TGTGCCAGCAGTGCCCCAACGTGGGAGGGGAACACCGGGGAGCTGTTTTTT
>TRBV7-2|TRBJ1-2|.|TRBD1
CASTQTKQGGGYTF
TGTGCCAGCACCCAAACGAAACAGGGGGGTGGCTACACCTTC
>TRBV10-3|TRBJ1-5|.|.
CAISELFSVDNQPQHF
TGTGCCATCAGTGAGCTGTTTTCGGTTGACAATCAGCCCCAGCATTTT
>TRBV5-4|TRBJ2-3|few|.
CASSLTADTDTQYF
TGTGCCAGCAGCTTGACGGCGGACACAGATACGCAGTATTTT
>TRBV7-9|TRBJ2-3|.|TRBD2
CASSALAGGRTDTQYF
TGTGCCAGCAGCGCGCTAGCGGGGGGCCGCACAGATACGCAGTATTTT
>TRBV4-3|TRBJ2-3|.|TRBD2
CASSQDPSGSTDTQYF
TGCGCCAGCAGCCAAGATCCTAGCGGTAGCACAGATACGCAGTATTTT
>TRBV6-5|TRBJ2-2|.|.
CASTQAGRGELFF
TGTGCCAGCACGCAGGCAGGGCGGGGGGAGCTGTTTTTT
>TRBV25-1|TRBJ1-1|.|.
CASSWGGTEAFF
TGTGCCAGCAGTTGGGGGGGCACTGAAGCTTTCTTT
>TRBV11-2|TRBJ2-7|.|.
CASSLPGFGSRYEQYF
TGTGCCAGCAGTCTCCCAGGGTTCGGGTCGAGGTACGAGCAGTACTTC
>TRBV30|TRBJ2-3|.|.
CAWSPQNTDTQYF
TGTGCCTGGAGTCCCCAGAACACAGATACGCAGTATTTT
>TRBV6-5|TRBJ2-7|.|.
CASTRLIEQYF
TGTGCCAGCACCAGACTTATCGAGCAGTACTTC
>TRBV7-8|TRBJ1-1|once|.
CASSLARQALTEAFF
TGTGCCAGCAGCTTAGCGCGACAGGCCCTCACTGAAGCTTTCTTT
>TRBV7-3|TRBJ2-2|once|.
CASSPHGGGELFF
TGTGCCAGCAGCCCCCACGGGGGCGGGGAGCTGTTTTTT
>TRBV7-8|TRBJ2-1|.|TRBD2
CASSILLSGTSRQFF
TGTGCCAGCAGCATCCTCCTTTCCGGGACTAGTCGGCAGTTCTTC
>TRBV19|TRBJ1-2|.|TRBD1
CASSFRLGGRAYGYTF
TGTGCCAGTAGTTTCCGTCTAGGGGGCCGCGCCTATGGCTACACCTTC
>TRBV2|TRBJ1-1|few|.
CASSEGGENTEAFF
TGTGCCAGCAGTGAAGGGGGAGAGAACACTGAAGCTTTCTTT
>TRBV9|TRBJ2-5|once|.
CASSAPIEGEYQETQYF
TGTGCCAGCAGCGCCCCGATAGAGGGGGAGTACCAAGAGACCCAGTACTTC
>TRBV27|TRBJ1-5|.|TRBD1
CASSRDSWNQPQHF
TGTGCCAGCAGTCGGGACAGTTGGAATCAGCCCCAGCATTTT
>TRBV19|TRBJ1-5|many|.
CASSGVHQPQHF
TGTGCCAGTAGTGGAGTCCATCAGCCCCAGCATTTT
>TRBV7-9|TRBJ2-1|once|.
CASSPGHSYNEQFF
TGTGCCAGCAGCCCAGGACACAGCTACAATGAGCAGTTCTTC
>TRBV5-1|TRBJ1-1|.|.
CASMAELNTEAFF
TGCGCCAGCATGGCAGAACTAAACACTGAAGCTTTCTTT
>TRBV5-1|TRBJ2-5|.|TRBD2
CASSLGTSGGEETQYF
TGCGCCAGCAGCTTAGGGACTAGCGGGGGAGAAGAGACCCAGTACTTC
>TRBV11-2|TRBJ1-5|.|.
CASSYTGTNQPQHF
TGTGCCAGCAGCTACACCGGGACAAATCAGCCCCAGCATTTT
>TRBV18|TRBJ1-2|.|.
CASSPVGETNYGYTF
TGTGCCAGCTCACCAGTGGGCGAAACTAACTATGGCTACACCTTC
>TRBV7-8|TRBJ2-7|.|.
CASSFIQGPYEQYF
TGTGCCAGCAGCTTCATACAGGGCCCCTACGAGCAGTACTTC
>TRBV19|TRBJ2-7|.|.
CASSIGWGEQYEQYF
TGTGCCAGTAGTATCGGGTGGGGGGAGCAATACGAGCAGTACTTC
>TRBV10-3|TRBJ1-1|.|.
CAISESTLGVQRAFF
TGTGCCATCAGTGAGTCAACGTTGGGAGTCCAGCGAGCTTTCTTT
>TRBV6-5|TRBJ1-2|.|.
CASSYALGQSGGYTF
TGTGCCAGCAGTTACGCCCTTGGACAGTCCGGAGGCTACACCTTC
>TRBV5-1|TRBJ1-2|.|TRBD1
CASSTTGTGVNYGYTF
TGCGCCAGCAGCACCACCGGGACAGGGGTTAACTATGGCTACACCTTC
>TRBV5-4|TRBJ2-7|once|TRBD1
CASSSQGDGSYEQYF
TGTGCCAGCAGCTCACAGGGGGACGGGTCCTACGAGCAGTACTTC
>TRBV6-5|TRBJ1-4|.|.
CASSQGHGMFF
TGTGCCAGCAGTCAGGGACATGGGATGTTTTTT
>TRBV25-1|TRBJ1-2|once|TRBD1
CASSVNRGNGYTF
TGTGCCAGCAGTGTGAACAGGGGAAACGGCTACACCTTC
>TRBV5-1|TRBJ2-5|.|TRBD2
CASSRGLVQETQYF
TGCGCCAGCAGCCGCGGACTAGTTCAAGAGACCCAGTACTTC
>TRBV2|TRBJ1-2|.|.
CASSDRGRGYGYTF
TGTGCCAGCAGTGATCGCGGCAGGGGTTATGGCTACACCTTC
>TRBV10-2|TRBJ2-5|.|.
CASSAVNRGETQYF
TGCGCCAGCAGTGCCGTCAACCGCGGAGAGACCCAGTACTTC
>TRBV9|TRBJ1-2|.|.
CASSGEGSNYGYTF
TGTGCCAGCAGCGGGGAAGGGAGTAACTATGGCTACACCTTC
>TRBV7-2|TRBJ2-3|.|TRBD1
CASSGGDRMYFTGGQYF
TGTGCCAGCAGCGGAGGGGACAGGATGTACTTTACAGGGGGGCAGTATTTT
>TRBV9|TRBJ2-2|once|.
CASSGVSAGGELFF
TGTGCCAGCAGCGGGGTTTCGGCGGGCGGGGAGCTGTTTTTT
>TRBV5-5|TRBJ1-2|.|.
CASSGVGRSYGYTF
TGTGCCAGCAGCGGAGTGGGGCGGTCTTATGGCTACACCTTC
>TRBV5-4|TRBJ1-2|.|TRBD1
CASFLQGIFYGYTF
TGTGCCAGCTTCCTACAGGGGATTTTCTATGGCTACACCTTC
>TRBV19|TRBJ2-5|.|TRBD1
CASSTLTGFQETQYF
TGTGCCAGTAGTACCCTGACAGGGTTCCAAGAGACCCAGTACTTC
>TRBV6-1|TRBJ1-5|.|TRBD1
CASSEQGADQPQHF
TGTGCCAGCAGTGAACAGGGGGCCGATCAGCCCCAGCATTTT